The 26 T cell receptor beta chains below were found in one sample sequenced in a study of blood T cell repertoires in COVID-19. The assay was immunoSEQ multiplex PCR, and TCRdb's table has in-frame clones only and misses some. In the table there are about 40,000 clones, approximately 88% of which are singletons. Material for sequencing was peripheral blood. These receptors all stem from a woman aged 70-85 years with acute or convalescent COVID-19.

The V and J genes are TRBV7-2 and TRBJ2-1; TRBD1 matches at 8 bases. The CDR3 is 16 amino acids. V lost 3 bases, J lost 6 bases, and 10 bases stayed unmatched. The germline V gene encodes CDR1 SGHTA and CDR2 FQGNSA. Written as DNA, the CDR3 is TGTGCCAGCAGCTTCTTTCAGACAGGGGTTAGCAATGAGCAGTTCTTC. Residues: CASSFFQTGVSNEQFF.

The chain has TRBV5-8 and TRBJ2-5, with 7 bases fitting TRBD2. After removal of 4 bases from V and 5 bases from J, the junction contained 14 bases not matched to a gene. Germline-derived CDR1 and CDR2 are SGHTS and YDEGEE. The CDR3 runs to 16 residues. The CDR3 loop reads CASSHRDRPGGETQYF. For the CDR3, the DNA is TGTGCCAGCAGCCACCGGGACCGTCCGGGGGGTGAGACCCAGTACTTC.

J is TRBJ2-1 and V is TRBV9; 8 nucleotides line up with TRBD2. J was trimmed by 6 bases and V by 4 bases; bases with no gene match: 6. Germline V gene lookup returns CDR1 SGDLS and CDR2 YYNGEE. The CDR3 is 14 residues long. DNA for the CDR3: TGTGCCAGCAGCTTTACCGGGACTAGCAATGAGCAGTTCTTC. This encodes CASSFTGTSNEQFF.

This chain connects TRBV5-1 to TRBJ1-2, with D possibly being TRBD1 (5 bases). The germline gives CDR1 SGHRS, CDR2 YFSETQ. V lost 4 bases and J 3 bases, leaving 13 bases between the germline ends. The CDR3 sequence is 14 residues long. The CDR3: CASSTGYMDYGYTF. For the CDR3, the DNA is TGCGCCAGCAGCACAGGATACATGGACTATGGCTACACCTTC.

The CDR3 bases are TGTGCCAGCAGCTTAGGGACTTCCCGAGCGGTAGCTTTCTTT. Translated, it gives CASSLGTSRAVAFF. V gene TRBV7-3 combines with J gene TRBJ1-1; possible D gene TRBD1, 5 bases. The CDR3 is 14 residues long. The germline gives CDR1 SGHTA, CDR2 FQGTGA. V was shortened by 2 bases and J by 10 bases, with 17 bases between the two germline ends.

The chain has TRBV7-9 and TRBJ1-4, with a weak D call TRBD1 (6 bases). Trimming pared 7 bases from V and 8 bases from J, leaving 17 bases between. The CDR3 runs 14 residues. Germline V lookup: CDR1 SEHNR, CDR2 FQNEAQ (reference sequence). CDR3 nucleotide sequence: TGTGCCAGCATGAGGGCACAGGGAGGGGAAAAACTGTTTTTT. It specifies CASMRAQGGEKLFF.

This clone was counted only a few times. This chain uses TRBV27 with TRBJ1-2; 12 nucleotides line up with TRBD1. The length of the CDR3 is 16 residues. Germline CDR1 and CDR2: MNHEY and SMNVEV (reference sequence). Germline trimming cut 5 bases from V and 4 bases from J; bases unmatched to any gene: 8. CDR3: CASSPGQGAIFYGYTF. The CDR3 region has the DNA TGTGCCAGCAGTCCGGGACAGGGGGCTATTTTCTATGGCTACACCTTC.

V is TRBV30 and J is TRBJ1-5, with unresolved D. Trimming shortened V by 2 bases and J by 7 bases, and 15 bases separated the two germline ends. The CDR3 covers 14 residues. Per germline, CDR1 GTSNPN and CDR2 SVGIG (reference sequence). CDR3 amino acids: CAWSPARGGQPQHF. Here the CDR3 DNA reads TGTGCCTGGAGTCCAGCCCGGGGAGGACAGCCCCAGCATTTT.

CDR3 amino acids: CATSDPTSGSTDTQYF. The CDR3 nucleotides are TGTGCCACCAGTGACCCGACTAGCGGGAGCACAGATACGCAGTATTTT. The J gene is TRBJ2-3, the V gene TRBV24-1, with 10 bases lining up with TRBD2. The CDR3 covers 16 residues. V shed 4 bases and J 0 bases; nucleotides not matched to a gene: 3. The V gene's germline CDR1 is KGHDR and CDR2 SFDVKD.

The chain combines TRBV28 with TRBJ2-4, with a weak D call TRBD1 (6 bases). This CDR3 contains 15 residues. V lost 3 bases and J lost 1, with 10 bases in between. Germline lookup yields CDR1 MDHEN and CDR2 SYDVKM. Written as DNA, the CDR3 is TGTGCCAGCAGTTTGGCAGGGGCGGCCAAAAACATTCAGTACTTC. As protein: CASSLAGAAKNIQYF.

Here the CDR3 reads CASSTQNSNQPQHF. The CDR3 DNA reads as TGTGCCAGTAGTACCCAGAATAGCAATCAGCCCCAGCATTTT. This chain connects TRBV19 to TRBJ1-5; D is ambiguous. CDR3 size: 14 residues. The V gene's germline CDR1 is LNHDA and CDR2 SQIVND (reference sequence). The V and J ends lost 4 bases and 0 bases respectively, with 7 bases between them.

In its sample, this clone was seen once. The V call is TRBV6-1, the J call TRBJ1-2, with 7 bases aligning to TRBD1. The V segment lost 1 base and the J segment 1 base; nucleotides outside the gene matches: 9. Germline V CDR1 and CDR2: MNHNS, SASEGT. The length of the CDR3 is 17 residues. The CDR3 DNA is TGTGCCAGCAGTGAAGGGGGGCAGGGGGACGGTAACTATGGCTACACCTTC. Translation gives CASSEGGQGDGNYGYTF.

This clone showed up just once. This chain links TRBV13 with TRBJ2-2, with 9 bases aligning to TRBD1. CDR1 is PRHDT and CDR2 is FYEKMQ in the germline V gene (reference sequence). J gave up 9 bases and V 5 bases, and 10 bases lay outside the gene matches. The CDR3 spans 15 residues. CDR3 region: CASSPRDRASWELFF. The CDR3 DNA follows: TGTGCCAGCAGCCCCCGGGACAGGGCTAGTTGGGAGCTGTTTTTT.

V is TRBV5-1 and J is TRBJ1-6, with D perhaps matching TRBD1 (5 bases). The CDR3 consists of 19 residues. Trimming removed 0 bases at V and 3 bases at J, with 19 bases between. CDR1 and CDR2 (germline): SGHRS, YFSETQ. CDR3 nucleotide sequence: TGCGCCAGCAGCTTGGTCCAGGGAAATCGCCCTGACTATAATTCACCCCTCCACTTT. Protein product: CASSLVQGNRPDYNSPLHF.

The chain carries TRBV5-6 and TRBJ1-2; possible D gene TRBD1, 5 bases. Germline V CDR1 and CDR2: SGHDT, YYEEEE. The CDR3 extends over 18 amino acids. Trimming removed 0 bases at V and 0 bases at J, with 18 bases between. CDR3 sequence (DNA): TGTGCCAGCAGCTTGGGCAGCTGGGCAGGGTTAACTAACTATGGCTACACCTTC. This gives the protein CASSLGSWAGLTNYGYTF.

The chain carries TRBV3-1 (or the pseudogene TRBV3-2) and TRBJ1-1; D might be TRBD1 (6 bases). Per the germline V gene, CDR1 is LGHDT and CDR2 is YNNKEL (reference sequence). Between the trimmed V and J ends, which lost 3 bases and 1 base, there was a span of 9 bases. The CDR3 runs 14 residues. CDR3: CASSQGHQNTEAFF. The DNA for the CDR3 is TGTGCCAGCAGCCAGGGACACCAGAACACTGAAGCTTTCTTT.

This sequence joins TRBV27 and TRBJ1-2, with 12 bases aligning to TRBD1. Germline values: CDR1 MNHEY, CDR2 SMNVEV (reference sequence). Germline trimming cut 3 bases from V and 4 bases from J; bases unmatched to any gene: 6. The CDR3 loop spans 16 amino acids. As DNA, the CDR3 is TGTGCCAGCAGTTTGAAGGGGGACAGGGGGCTCTATGGCTACACCTTC. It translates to CASSLKGDRGLYGYTF.

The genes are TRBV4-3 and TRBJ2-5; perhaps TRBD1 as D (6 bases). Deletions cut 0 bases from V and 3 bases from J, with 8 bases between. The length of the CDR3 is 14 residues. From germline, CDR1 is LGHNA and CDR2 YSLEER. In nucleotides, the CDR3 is TGCGCCAGCAGCCAAGAAGGACAGAAAGAGACCCAGTACTTC. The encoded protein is CASSQEGQKETQYF.

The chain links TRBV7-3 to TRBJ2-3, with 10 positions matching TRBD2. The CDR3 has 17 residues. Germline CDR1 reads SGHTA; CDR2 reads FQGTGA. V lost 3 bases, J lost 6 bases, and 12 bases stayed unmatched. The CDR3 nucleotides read TGTGCCAGCAGCTTCCAGGCTAGCGGGAGCCTCGCGGATACGCAGTATTTT. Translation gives CASSFQASGSLADTQYF. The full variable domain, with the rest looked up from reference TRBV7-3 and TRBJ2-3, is GAGVSQTPSNKVTEKGKYVELRCDPISGHTALYWYRQSLGQGPEFLIYFQGTGAADDSGLPNDRFFAVRPEGSVSTLKIQRTERGDSAVYLCASSFQASGSLADTQYFGPGTRLTVL.

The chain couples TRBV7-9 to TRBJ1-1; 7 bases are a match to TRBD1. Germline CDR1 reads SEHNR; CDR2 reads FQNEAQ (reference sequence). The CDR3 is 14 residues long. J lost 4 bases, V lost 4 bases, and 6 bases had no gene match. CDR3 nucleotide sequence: TGTGCCAGCAGCTCTTCGGACAGGTTCACTGAAGCTTTCTTT. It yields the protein CASSSSDRFTEAFF. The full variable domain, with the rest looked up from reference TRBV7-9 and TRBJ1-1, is DTGVSQNPRHKITKRGQNVTFRCDPISEHNRLYWYRQTLGQGPEFLTYFQNEAQLEKSRLLSDRFSAERPKGSFSTLEIQRTEQGDSAMYLCASSSSDRFTEAFFGQGTRLTVV.

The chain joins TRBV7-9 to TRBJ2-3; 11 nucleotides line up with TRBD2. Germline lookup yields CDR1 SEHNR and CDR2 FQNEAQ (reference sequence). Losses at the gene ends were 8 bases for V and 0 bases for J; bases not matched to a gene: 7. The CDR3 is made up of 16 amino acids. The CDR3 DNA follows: TGTGCCAGCGGGACAGGACTAGCGGGCAGCACAGATACGCAGTATTTT. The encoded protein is CASGTGLAGSTDTQYF.

The CDR3 sequence: CASPHKGGRSDTQYF. Written as DNA, the CDR3 is TGTGCCAGTCCACATAAAGGCGGGAGGTCCGATACGCAGTATTTT. V usage is TRBV21-1 and J usage is TRBJ2-3; TRBD2 reflects the table's D call only, with no check against the DNA. TRBV21-1 has pseudogene status. The CDR3 totals 15 residues.

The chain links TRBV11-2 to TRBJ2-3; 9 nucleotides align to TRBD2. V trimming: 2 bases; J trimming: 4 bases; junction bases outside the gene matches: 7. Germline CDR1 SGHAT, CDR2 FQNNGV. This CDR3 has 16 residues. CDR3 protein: CASSLRGGGAPDTQYF. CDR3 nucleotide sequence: TGTGCCAGCAGCTTAAGGGGCGGGGGGGCCCCAGATACGCAGTATTTT.

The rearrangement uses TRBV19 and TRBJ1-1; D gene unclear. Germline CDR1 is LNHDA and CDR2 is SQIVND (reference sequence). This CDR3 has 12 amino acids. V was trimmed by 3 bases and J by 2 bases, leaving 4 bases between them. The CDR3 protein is CASSMLNTEAFF. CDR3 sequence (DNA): TGTGCCAGTAGTATGCTAAACACTGAAGCTTTCTTT.

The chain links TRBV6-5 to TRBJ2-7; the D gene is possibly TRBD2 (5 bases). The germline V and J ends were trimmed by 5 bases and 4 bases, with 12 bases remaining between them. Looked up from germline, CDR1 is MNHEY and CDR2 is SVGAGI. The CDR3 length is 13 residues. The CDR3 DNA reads TGTGCCAGCAGTACGGACCGGGGTTACGAGCAGTACGTC. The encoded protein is CASSTDRGYEQYV.

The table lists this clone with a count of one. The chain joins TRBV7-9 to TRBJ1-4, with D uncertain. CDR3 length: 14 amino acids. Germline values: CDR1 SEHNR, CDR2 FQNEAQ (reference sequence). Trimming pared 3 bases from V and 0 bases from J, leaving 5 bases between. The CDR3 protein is CASSFAATNEKLFF. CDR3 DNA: TGTGCCAGCAGCTTCGCAGCAACTAATGAAAAACTGTTTTTT.